These 4 T cell receptor beta chains came from one sample sequenced in a study of regulatory and conventional T cells in RAG deficiency. Method: immunoSEQ multiplex PCR; TCRdb's copy keeps in-frame clones and lacks some. This sample yields about 12,000 clones, of which around 92% are seen a single time; approximately 1% belongs to the top ten. Genomic DNA came from blood conventional CD4+ T cells gated CD25-low CD127-high. The same specimen was also included in a second study, on regulatory T cells. That paper adds: Amplification used 52 TRBV primers and 13 TRBJ primers.

The sample taken for sequencing was CD4+ effector T cells sorted from blood. Receptor source: a human donor in good health.

The table lists this clone with a count of one. The sample contains more than one DNA sequence encoding this CDR3. The V call is TRBV7-9, the J call TRBJ1-6, with D possibly TRBD1 on 6 matching bases. The V and J ends lost 3 bases and 3 bases respectively, with 12 bases between them. Germline CDR1 SEHNR, CDR2 FQNEAQ (reference sequence). This CDR3 has 16 residues. Here the CDR3 reads CASSLGQGFYNSPLHF. The CDR3 coding sequence is TGTGCCAGCAGCTTGGGACAAGGGTTCTATAATTCACCCCTCCACTTT. The full variable domain, in which reference TRBV7-9 and TRBJ1-6 provide the parts outside the CDR3, is DTGVSQNPRHKITKRGQNVTFRCDPISEHNRLYWYRQTLGQGPEFLTYFQNEAQLEKSRLLSDRFSAERPKGSFSTLEIQRTEQGDSAMYLCASSLGQGFYNSPLHFGNGTRLTVT.

This clone has just one count. V is TRBV2 and J is TRBJ2-1; D is tentatively TRBD1 or TRBD2 (5 bases each). The CDR3 is made up of 15 amino acids. The germline V gene has CDR1 SNHLY and CDR2 FYNNEI. V was cut by 5 bases and J by 5 bases, with 16 bases left in between. The CDR3 reads CASSLTRGGHNEQFF. In DNA, the CDR3 is TGTGCCAGCAGTCTTACTAGGGGTGGACACAATGAGCAGTTCTTC.

The chain recombines TRBV2 with TRBJ1-6, with D possibly matching TRBD1 (5 bases). With 6 bases removed from V and 11 bases from J, the gap between germline ends came to 14 bases. The CDR3 consists of 13 residues. The germline CDR1 and CDR2 sequences are SNHLY and FYNNEI. This CDR3 reads CASRVDNVAPLHF. DNA for the CDR3: TGTGCCAGCAGGGTGGACAACGTTGCACCCCTCCACTTT.

As concerns this clone: This CDR3 is missing its conserved last phenylalanine or tryptophan, likely due to a read error. The chain has TRBV5-1 and TRBJ1-2; D remains ambiguous. CDR3 length: 15 residues. The germline CDR1 and CDR2 sequences are SGHRS and YFSETQ. Trimming shortened V by 0 bases and J by 4 bases, and 13 bases separated the two germline ends. CDR3 loop: CASSLALGNSYGYTS. Written as DNA, the CDR3 is TGCGCCAGCAGCTTGGCGCTGGGGAATAGCTATGGCTACACCTCC.